Below are 15 T cell receptor beta chains sequenced from a single sample in a study of shared clonotypes between healthy human individuals. Naive-designated CD8 cells lacked CD45RO, were positively enriched for CCR7, and omitted terminally differentiated effector memory CD45RA+ cells. This table comes from immunoSEQ multiplex PCR, and its TCRdb copy is limited to in-frame clones, with some not included. The profile covers 700,000 to 950,000 clones, with around 96% appearing a single time and 0.2% to 0.25% taken by the ten largest. Input material: naive CD8+ T cells sorted from blood. The receptors stem from a man aged 30 to 39 in good health.

This chain joins TRBV25-1 and TRBJ2-1; no clear D gene. The germline V and J ends were trimmed by 4 bases and 6 bases, with 10 bases remaining between them. Germline CDR1 and CDR2: MGHDK and SYGVNS. The CDR3 runs 13 residues. CDR3 sequence (DNA): TGTGCCAGCAGTGTGGGGATCCCCAATGAGCAGTTCTTC. Translated: CASSVGIPNEQFF.

The J gene is TRBJ2-7, the V gene TRBV28, with 11 bases that match TRBD2. The CDR3 spans 14 residues. Germline CDR1 MDHEN, CDR2 SYDVKM. With 5 bases clipped from V and 6 bases from J, the junction kept 6 bases outside the gene matches. The CDR3 DNA is TGTGCCAGCAGTGGCGGGACTAGCGGTTTCGAGCAGTACTTC. Protein product: CASSGGTSGFEQYF.

The chain recombines TRBV18 with TRBJ2-7; no clear D. The V gene lost 4 bases and the J gene lost 0 bases, with 13 bases spanning the gap. This CDR3 has 15 amino acids. Germline CDR1 reads KGHSH; CDR2 reads LQKENI. CDR3 DNA: TGTGCCAGCTCACTCTCTGGTTGGAGCTCCTACGAGCAGTACTTC. It translates to CASSLSGWSSYEQYF.

The rearrangement uses TRBV27 and TRBJ2-1; D perhaps matches TRBD2 (6 bases). The CDR3 loop spans 14 amino acids. V was cut by 7 bases and J by 5 bases, with 15 bases left in between. Germline V CDR1 and CDR2: MNHEY, SMNVEV (reference sequence). CDR3 DNA: TGTGCCAGCACCCCTAGCGCGATCAACAATGAGCAGTTCTTC. As protein: CASTPSAINNEQFF.

The V gene is TRBV29-1, the J gene TRBJ2-3, with 9 nucleotides matching TRBD1. The CDR3 spans 13 residues. The V segment lost 2 bases and the J segment 4 bases; nucleotides outside the gene matches: 1. Germline lookup yields CDR1 SQVTM and CDR2 ANQGSEA. DNA of the CDR3: TGCAGCGTTGAATGGACAGGGGCAGATACGCAGTATTTT. Protein: CSVEWTGADTQYF.

This chain links TRBV5-6 with TRBJ2-3; 11 nucleotides agree with TRBD2. This CDR3 region has 19 residues. Germline V lookup: CDR1 SGHDT, CDR2 YYEEEE. V lost 4 bases to trimming and J lost 4 bases; unmatched junction nucleotides: 17. The CDR3, as DNA: TGTGCCAGCAGCGCCACTAGCGGGAGTCCCTGGGGTTGGGCAGATACGCAGTATTTT. Translated: CASSATSGSPWGWADTQYF.

This rearrangement joins TRBV27 to TRBJ2-7, with TRBD2 matching over 7 bases. From germline, CDR1 is MNHEY and CDR2 SMNVEV (reference sequence). V was clipped by 2 bases and J by 3 bases; unmatched bases: 4. This CDR3 region has 14 residues. The CDR3 DNA sequence: TGTGCCAGCAGTTTAGGCCCGGGGGGCTACGAGCAGTACTTC. This gives the protein CASSLGPGGYEQYF.

The chain uses TRBV5-6 and TRBJ2-7, with 7 bases aligning to TRBD2. The CDR3 extends over 15 amino acids. The germline gives CDR1 SGHDT, CDR2 YYEEEE. The junction had 3 bases not matched to a gene; V was cut back by 0 bases and J by 0 bases. The CDR3 sequence: CASSLDGGTSYEQYF. The CDR3 DNA follows: TGTGCCAGCAGCTTGGACGGGGGGACCTCCTACGAGCAGTACTTC.

The gene calls are TRBV7-2 and TRBJ2-3; 11 nucleotides match TRBD2. With V trimmed by 4 bases and J by 1 base, 10 bases remained unmatched. Germline lookup yields CDR1 SGHTA and CDR2 FQGNSA. The CDR3 sequence is 18 residues long. The CDR3 bases are TGTGCCAGCAGCTCAATCCCTAGCGGGAGGAGCCGCACAGATACGCAGTATTTT. It encodes CASSSIPSGRSRTDTQYF.

The chain is built from TRBV7-9 and TRBJ2-1; 8 bases fit TRBD2. V lost 4 bases and J lost 6; bases outside the gene matches: 5. Germline V gives CDR1 SEHNR, CDR2 FQNEAQ (reference sequence). This CDR3 has 14 amino acids. CDR3 sequence reads: CASSSGAGVNEQFF. DNA of the CDR3: TGTGCCAGCAGCTCCGGAGCGGGAGTCAATGAGCAGTTCTTC.

In this sample, this clone turned up once. The gene calls are TRBV27 and TRBJ2-7; D remains ambiguous. The CDR3 is 12 amino acids. Germline lookup yields CDR1 MNHEY and CDR2 SMNVEV (reference sequence). Trimming removed 7 bases from V and 7 bases from J, with 14 bases in between. The CDR3 loop reads CASTGQDREQYF. In DNA, the CDR3 is TGTGCCAGCACTGGTCAGGATCGGGAGCAGTACTTC.

V is TRBV4-1 and J is TRBJ1-1; D may be TRBD1 (6 bases). This CDR3 region has 16 residues. V shed 5 bases and J shed 1 base, with 17 bases lying between them. CDR1 is MGHRA and CDR2 is YSYEKL in the germline V gene. The CDR3: CASSSPQGRGNTEAFF. For the CDR3, the DNA is TGCGCCAGCAGCTCGCCACAGGGCCGGGGGAACACTGAAGCTTTCTTT.

The CDR3 region is CARSLGNTEAFF. Written as DNA, the CDR3 is TGTGCCAGAAGCTTGGGGAACACTGAAGCTTTCTTT. The chain recombines TRBV5-3 with TRBJ1-1; D not certain. TRBV5-3 is an ORF, with its function uncertain. Trimming left V 0 bases short and J 1 base short, with 1 base between. This CDR3 is 12 amino acids long.

A note on this clone: At one end, the junction sequence differs from germline, possibly due to a read error. The chain combines TRBV11-2 with TRBJ2-7; 10 bases fit TRBD2. The CDR3 contains 16 residues. Germline values: CDR1 SGHAT, CDR2 FQNNGV. CDR3 protein: CASSLPTSGATYGQYF. Here the CDR3 DNA reads TGTGCCAGCAGCTTACCCACTAGCGGGGCCACCTACGGGCAGTACTTC.

The CDR3 coding sequence is TGCAGCGTTGGTGCGGGAGAGGCCGGGGAGCTGTTTTTT. This encodes CSVGAGEAGELFF. The chain joins TRBV29-1 to TRBJ2-2; 7 positions match TRBD2. The V gene end was trimmed by 4 bases and the J gene end by 6 bases; junction bases not matched to a gene: 5. The CDR3 has 13 residues. Per the germline V gene, CDR1 is SQVTM and CDR2 is ANQGSEA.